This T cell receptor (beta chain) was obtained from a study of blood T cell repertoires in COVID-19. Study as a whole: Samples came from the United States, Italy and Spain, spanning acute and convalescent COVID-19.

The assay was immunoSEQ multiplex PCR, and TCRdb's table has in-frame clones only and misses some. The sample comprises fewer than 250,000 clones, around nine tenths of which are singletons, and about 1% rests with the top ten. Germline lookup yields CDR1 SQVTM and CDR2 ANQGSEA. Trimming left V 0 bases short and J 6 bases short, with 8 bases between. The CDR3 has 12 residues. This sequence originates from a man aged 25-45 years with acute or convalescent COVID-19. This chain links TRBV29-1 with TRBJ1-1; D uncertain. Sequencing used peripheral blood. Here the CDR3 DNA reads TGCAGCGTTGAAGATTACTTCTCTGAAGCTTTCTTT. It specifies CSVEDYFSEAFF.